What follows describes a single T cell receptor beta chain. The data were taken from a study of blood T cells in healthy people across ages. At the level of the study: Template switching caught about one barcoded beta molecule for each two T cells.

PCR was performed a second time for roughly 7 to 11 cycles using a sample-barcoded 5' primer and a J-beta primer mix. TCRdb called the 5' RACE reads again in MiXCR, with one record for every CDR3 protein. The table includes about a million distinct CDR3 sequences, 51% detected once. CDR3 size: 14 residues. Germline trimming cut 6 bases from V and 0 bases from J; bases unmatched to any gene: 7. Germline CDR1 reads SQVTM; CDR2 reads ANQGSEA. Source material: blood. The chain joins TRBV29-1 to TRBJ1-2, with 7 bases that match TRBD1. The sequence was obtained from an older woman in good health. CDR3 DNA: TGCAGCGTACAACAGGGGATCTCTAACTATGGCTACACCTTC. Its protein is CSVQQGISNYGYTF.